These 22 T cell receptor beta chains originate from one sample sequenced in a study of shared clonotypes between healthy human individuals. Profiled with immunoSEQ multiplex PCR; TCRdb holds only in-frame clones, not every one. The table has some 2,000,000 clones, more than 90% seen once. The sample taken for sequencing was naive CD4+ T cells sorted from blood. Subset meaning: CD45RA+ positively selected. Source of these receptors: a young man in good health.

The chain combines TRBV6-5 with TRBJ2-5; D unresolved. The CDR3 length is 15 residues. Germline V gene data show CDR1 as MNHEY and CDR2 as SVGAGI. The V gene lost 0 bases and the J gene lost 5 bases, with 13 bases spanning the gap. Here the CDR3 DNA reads TGTGCCAGCAGTTACTCGACGGATTTCTTGGAGACCCAGTACTTC. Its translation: CASSYSTDFLETQYF.

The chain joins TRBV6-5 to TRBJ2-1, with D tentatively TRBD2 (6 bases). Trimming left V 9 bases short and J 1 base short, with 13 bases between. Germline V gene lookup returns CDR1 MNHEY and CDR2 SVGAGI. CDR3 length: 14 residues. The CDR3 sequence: CASGRDWSYNEQFF. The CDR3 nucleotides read TGTGCCAGTGGTCGGGACTGGTCCTACAATGAGCAGTTCTTC.

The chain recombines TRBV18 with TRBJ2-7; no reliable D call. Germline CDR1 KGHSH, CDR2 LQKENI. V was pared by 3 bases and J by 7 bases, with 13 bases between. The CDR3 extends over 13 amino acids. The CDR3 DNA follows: TGTGCCAGCTCACCGCCGATGGCTACAGAGCAGTACTTC. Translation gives CASSPPMATEQYF.

The CDR3 DNA sequence: TGTGCCAGCAGTGAGGGCGCCCCGCAGGGTTATCGAGATACGCAGTATTTT. Amino acid sequence: CASSEGAPQGYRDTQYF. V is TRBV6-1 and J is TRBJ2-3, with D possibly matching TRBD1 (5 bases). CDR1 is MNHNS and CDR2 is SASEGT in the germline V gene. V shed 3 bases and J shed 5 bases, with 21 bases lying between them. The CDR3 is 17 residues long.

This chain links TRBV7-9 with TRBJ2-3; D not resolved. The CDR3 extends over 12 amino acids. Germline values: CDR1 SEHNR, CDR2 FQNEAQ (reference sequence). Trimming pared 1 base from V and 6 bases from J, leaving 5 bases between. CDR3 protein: CASSLVQDTQYF. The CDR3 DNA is TGTGCCAGCAGCTTAGTTCAGGATACGCAGTATTTT. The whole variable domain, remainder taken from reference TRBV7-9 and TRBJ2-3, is DTGVSQNPRHKITKRGQNVTFRCDPISEHNRLYWYRQTLGQGPEFLTYFQNEAQLEKSRLLSDRFSAERPKGSFSTLEIQRTEQGDSAMYLCASSLVQDTQYFGPGTRLTVL.

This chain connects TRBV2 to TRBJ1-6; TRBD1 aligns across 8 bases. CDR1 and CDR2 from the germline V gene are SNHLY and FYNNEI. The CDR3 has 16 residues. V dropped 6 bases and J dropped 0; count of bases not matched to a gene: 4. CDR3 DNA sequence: TGTGCCAGCAGCCGGACAGGGAACTCCTATAATTCACCCCTCCACTTT. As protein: CASSRTGNSYNSPLHF.

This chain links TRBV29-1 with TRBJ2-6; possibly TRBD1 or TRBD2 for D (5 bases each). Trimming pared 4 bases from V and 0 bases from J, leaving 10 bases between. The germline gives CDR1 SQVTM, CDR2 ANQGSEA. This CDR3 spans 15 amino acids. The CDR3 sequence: CSVVGGGSGANVLTF. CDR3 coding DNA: TGCAGCGTTGTTGGGGGTGGCTCTGGGGCCAACGTCCTGACTTTC.

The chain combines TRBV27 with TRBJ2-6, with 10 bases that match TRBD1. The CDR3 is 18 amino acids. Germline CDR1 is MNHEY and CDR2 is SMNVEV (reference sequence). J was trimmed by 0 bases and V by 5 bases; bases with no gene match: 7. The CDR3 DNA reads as TGTGCCAGCAGTCCTGGACAGGGGGGATACTCTGGGGCCAACGTCCTGACTTTC. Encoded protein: CASSPGQGGYSGANVLTF.

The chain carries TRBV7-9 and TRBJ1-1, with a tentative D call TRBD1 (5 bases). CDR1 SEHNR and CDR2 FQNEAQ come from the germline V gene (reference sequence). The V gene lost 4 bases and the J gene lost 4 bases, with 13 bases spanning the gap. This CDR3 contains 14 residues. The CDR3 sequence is CASSSMGVSTEAFF. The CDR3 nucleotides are TGTGCCAGCAGCTCGATGGGGGTTAGCACTGAAGCTTTCTTT. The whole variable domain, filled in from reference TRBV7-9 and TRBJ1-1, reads DTGVSQNPRHKITKRGQNVTFRCDPISEHNRLYWYRQTLGQGPEFLTYFQNEAQLEKSRLLSDRFSAERPKGSFSTLEIQRTEQGDSAMYLCASSSMGVSTEAFFGQGTRLTVV.

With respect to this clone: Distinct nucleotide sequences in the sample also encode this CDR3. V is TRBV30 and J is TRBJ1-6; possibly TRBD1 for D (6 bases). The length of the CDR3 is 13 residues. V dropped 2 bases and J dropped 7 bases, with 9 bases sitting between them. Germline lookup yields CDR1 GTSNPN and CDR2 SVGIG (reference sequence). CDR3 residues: CAWSLQGNSPLHF. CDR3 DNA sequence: TGTGCCTGGAGTCTACAGGGAAATTCACCCCTCCACTTT. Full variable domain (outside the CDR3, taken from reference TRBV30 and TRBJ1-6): SQTIHQWPATLVQPVGSPLSLECTVEGTSNPNLYWYRQAAGRGLQLLFYSVGIGQISSEVPQNLSASRPQDRQFILSSKKLLLSDSGFYLCAWSLQGNSPLHFGNGTRLTVT.

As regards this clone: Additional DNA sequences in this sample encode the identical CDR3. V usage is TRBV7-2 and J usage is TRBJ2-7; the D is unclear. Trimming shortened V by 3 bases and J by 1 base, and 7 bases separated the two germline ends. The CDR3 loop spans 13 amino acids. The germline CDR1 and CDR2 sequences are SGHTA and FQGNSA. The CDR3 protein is CASSFGRSYEQYF. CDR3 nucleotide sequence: TGTGCCAGCAGCTTTGGTAGATCCTACGAGCAGTACTTC.

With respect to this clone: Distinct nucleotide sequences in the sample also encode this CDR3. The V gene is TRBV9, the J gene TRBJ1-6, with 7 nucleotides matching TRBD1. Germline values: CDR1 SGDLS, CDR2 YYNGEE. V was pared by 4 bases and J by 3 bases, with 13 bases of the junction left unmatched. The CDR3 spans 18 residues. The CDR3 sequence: CASSPRGGDSSYNSPLHF. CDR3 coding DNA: TGTGCCAGCAGCCCTAGGGGGGGGGACAGCAGCTATAATTCACCCCTCCACTTT.

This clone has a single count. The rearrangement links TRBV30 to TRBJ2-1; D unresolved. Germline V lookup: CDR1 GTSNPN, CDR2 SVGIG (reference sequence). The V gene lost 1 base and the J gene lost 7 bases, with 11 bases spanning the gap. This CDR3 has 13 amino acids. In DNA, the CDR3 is TGTGCCTGGAGTGGTAACCCCCCGAATGAGCAGTTCTTC. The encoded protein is CAWSGNPPNEQFF.

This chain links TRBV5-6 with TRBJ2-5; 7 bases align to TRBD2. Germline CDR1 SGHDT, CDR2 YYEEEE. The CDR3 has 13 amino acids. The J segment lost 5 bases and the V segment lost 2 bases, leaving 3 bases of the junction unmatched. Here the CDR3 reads CASSLSGIETQYF. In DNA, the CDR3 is TGTGCCAGCAGCTTAAGCGGGATTGAGACCCAGTACTTC.

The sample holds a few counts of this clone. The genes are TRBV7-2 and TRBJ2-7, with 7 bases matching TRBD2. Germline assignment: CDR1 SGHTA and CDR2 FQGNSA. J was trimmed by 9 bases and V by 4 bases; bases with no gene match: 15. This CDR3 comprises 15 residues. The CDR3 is CASSYTSDTSGRQYF. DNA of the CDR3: TGTGCCAGCAGCTATACTAGCGACACATCCGGGCGGCAGTACTTC.

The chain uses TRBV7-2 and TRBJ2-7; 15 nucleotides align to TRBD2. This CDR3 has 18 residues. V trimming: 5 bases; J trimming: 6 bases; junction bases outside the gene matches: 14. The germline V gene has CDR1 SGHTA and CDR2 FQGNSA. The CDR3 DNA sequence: TGTGCCAGCAGCCCCCCCGGACTAGCGGGAGGGAAAGGGCGCGAGCAGTACTTC. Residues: CASSPPGLAGGKGREQYF.

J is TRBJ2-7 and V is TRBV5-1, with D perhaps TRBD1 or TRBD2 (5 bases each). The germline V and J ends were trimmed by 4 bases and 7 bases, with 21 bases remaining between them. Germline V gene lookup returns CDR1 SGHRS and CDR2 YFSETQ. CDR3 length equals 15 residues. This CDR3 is CASSENRDGVEEQYF. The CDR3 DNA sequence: TGCGCCAGCAGCGAAAACCGGGACGGGGTTGAGGAGCAGTACTTC.

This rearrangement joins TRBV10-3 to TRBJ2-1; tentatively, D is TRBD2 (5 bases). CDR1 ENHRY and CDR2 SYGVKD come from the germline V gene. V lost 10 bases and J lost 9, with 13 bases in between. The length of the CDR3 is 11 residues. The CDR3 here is CASREGFEQFF. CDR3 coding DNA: TGTGCCAGCCGAGAGGGTTTTGAGCAGTTCTTC.

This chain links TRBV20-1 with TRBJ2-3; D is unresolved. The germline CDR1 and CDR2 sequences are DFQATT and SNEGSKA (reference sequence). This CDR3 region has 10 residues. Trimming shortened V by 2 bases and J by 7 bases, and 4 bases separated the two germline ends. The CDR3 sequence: CSARMNTQYF. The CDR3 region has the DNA TGCAGTGCTAGAATGAATACGCAGTATTTT.

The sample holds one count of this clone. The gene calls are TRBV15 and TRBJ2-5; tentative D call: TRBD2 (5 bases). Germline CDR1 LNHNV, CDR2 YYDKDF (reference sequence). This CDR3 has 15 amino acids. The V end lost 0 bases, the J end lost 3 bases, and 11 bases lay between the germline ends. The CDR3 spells CATSRDRPGEETQYF. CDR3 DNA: TGTGCCACCAGCAGAGATCGGCCCGGGGAAGAGACCCAGTACTTC.

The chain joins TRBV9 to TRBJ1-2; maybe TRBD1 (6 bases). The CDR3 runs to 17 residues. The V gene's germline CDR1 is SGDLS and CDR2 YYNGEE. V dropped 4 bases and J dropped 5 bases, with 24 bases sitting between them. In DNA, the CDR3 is TGTGCCAGCAGCCCACGAGGGGGGGATACTAAGGAATATGGCTACACCTTC. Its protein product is CASSPRGGDTKEYGYTF.

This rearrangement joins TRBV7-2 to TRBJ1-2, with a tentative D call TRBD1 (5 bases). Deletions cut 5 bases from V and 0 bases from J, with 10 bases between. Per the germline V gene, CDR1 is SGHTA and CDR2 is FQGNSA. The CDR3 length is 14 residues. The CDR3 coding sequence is TGTGCCAGCAGCCGACAGAATACTAACTATGGCTACACCTTC. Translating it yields CASSRQNTNYGYTF.